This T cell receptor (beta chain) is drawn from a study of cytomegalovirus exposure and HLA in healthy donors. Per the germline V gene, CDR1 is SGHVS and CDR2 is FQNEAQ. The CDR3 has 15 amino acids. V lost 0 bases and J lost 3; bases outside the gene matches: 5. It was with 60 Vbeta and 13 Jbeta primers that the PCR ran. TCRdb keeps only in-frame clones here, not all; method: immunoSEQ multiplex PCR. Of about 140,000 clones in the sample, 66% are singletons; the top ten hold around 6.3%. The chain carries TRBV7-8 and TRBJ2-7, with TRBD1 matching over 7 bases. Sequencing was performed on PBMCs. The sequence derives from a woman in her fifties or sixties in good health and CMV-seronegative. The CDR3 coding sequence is TGTGCCAGCAGCTTAGCGTCGGGACAGAACTACGAGCAGTACTTC. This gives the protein CASSLASGQNYEQYF.